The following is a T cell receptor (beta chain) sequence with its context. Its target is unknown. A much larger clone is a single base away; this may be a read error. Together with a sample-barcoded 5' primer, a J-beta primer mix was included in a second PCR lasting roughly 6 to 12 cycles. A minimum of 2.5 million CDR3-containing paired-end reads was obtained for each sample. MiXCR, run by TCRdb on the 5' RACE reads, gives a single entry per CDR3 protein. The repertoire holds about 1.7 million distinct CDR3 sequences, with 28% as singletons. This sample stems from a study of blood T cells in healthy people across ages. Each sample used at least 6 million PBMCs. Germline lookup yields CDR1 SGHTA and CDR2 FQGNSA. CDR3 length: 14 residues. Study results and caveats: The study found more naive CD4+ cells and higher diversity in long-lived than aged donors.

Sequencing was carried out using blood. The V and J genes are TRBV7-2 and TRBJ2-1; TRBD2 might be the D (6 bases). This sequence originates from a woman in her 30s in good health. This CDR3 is CAGSLSGAVNEQFF. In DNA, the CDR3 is TGTGCCGGCAGCTTATCGGGAGCGGTGAATGAGCAGTTCTTC.